This is a list of T cell receptor beta chains from one sample in a study of cytomegalovirus exposure and HLA in healthy donors. Sequencing used immunoSEQ multiplex PCR; TCRdb keeps in-frame clones, though not all of them. The data hold about 66,000 clones, with 90% to 97% observed a single time. Sequencing was performed on PBMCs. The receptor set was obtained from a man younger than 30 in good health and CMV-seronegative. Each CDR3 is given with its conserved first and last residue. Each record gives: D gene, J gene, clone size, V gene, CDR3 DNA, CDR3 protein. D genes are given only for firm matches. Clone size is given for some rows only: seen once, a few or many times, or a class if the clone is expanded.

NA TRBJ2-7 NA TRBV5-1 TGCGCCAGCAGCACAGGACAGAATAGCTTGGGGGAGCAGTACTTC CASSTGQNSLGEQYF
TRBD1 TRBJ1-2 NA TRBV5-1 TGCGCCAGCAGCCCGCGTCGGACAGGGGCTAACTATGGCTACACCTTC CASSPRRTGANYGYTF
NA TRBJ1-4 NA TRBV5-1 TGCGCCAGCAGCTTGGGAACCAGGGGTATCCATGAAAAACTGTTTTTT CASSLGTRGIHEKLFF
TRBD2 TRBJ2-1 NA TRBV7-9 TGTGCCAGCAGCTTAGTGGTGTCTAGCGGGAGACATGAGCAGTTCTTC CASSLVVSSGRHEQFF
TRBD2 TRBJ2-3 NA TRBV28 TGTGCCAGCAGTTCGAGTCGGGAGGGAGGAACAGATACGCAGTATTTT CASSSSREGGTDTQYF
TRBD2 TRBJ2-1 NA TRBV7-9 TGTGCCAGCAGCCGTCATACTAGCGGGAGGGACAATGAGCAGTTCTTC CASSRHTSGRDNEQFF
TRBD2 TRBJ2-7 once TRBV4-1 TGCGCCAGCAGGCCCGTAGCGGGGAGATCCTACGAGCAGTACTTC CASRPVAGRSYEQYF
TRBD2 TRBJ2-1 NA TRBV6-5 TGTGCCAGCAGCCACGGACTAGCAATCGGTGAGCAGTTCTTC CASSHGLAIGEQFF
NA TRBJ2-7 NA TRBV28 TGTGCCAGCAGTTTAAGGCGGGGGCCCGAGCAGTACTTC CASSLRRGPEQYF
TRBD1 TRBJ1-2 NA TRBV7-9 TGTGCCAGCAGCTTCGGACAGGGGTTTAGAGGCTATGGCTACACCTTC CASSFGQGFRGYGYTF
NA TRBJ1-5 NA TRBV2 TGTGCCAGCAGTTCAAATAGCAATCAGCTCCAGCATTTT CASSSNSNQLQHF
NA TRBJ2-1 NA TRBV20-1 TGCAGTGCCCCCTCTAGCACTGAGCAGTTCTTC CSAPSSTEQFF
NA TRBJ2-7 NA TRBV27 TGTGCCAGCAGTTCAGGTGACGAGCAGTACTTC CASSSGDEQYF
NA TRBJ2-1 once TRBV28 TGTGCCAGCAGATCATACAATGAGCAGTTCTTC CASRSYNEQFF
TRBD2 TRBJ2-1 NA TRBV7-9 TGTGCCAGCAGCAATCCCGGGACTAGCGCAAACAATGAGCAGTTCTTC CASSNPGTSANNEQFF
TRBD1 TRBJ2-3 NA TRBV10-2 TGCGCCAGCAGACCGATGAGGGGGCGACGGGAAAGTGCAGATACGCAGTATTTT CASRPMRGRRESADTQYF
NA TRBJ2-5 NA TRBV7-2 TGTGCCAGCAGCAGAATAAGGGACATAGGTGATCAAGAGACCCAGTACTTC CASSRIRDIGDQETQYF
NA TRBJ2-7 NA TRBV4-3 TGCGCCAGCAGCCAAACGCCGGGACTTAGGGGCGAGCAGTACTTC CASSQTPGLRGEQYF
NA TRBJ1-4 NA TRBV15 TGTGCCACCAGCCCGAGCGGCGAAAAACTGTTTTTT CATSPSGEKLFF
NA TRBJ2-1 NA TRBV28 TGTGCCAGCAGTCGATCGAGTGAGCAGTTCTTC CASSRSSEQFF
NA TRBJ2-7 few TRBV19 TGTGCCAGTAGTATAGGAGGCGAGCAGTACTTC CASSIGGEQYF
NA TRBJ2-1 once TRBV10-2 TGCGCCAGCACTATAGTAAACCCTAGCTCCTACAATGAGCAGTTCTTC CASTIVNPSSYNEQFF
NA TRBJ1-2 NA TRBV27 TGTGCCAGCAGTTTACAGGGGCCGAGCTATGGCTACACCTTC CASSLQGPSYGYTF
TRBD2 TRBJ2-1 NA TRBV7-8 TGTGCCAGCAGCTATAGCGGGGGAAGCTCCTACAATGAGCAGTTCTTC CASSYSGGSSYNEQFF
NA TRBJ2-7 NA TRBV6-5 TGTGCCAGCAGTCAAAGCCGCTCAGGGGCCTACGAGCAGTACTTC CASSQSRSGAYEQYF
NA TRBJ1-1 NA TRBV6-4 TGTGCCAGCAGTTCTTCAGAAAACACTGAAGCTTTCTTT CASSSSENTEAFF
TRBD1 TRBJ2-7 NA TRBV7-2 TGTGCCAGCAGCCAGAGACAGGGGCCTATCTACGAGCAGTACTTC CASSQRQGPIYEQYF
NA TRBJ1-2 NA TRBV9 TGTGCCAGCAGCGTAGGGCTTGGGGGCCACACAGGCTACACCTTC CASSVGLGGHTGYTF
NA TRBJ2-3 NA TRBV7-2 TGTGCCAGCAGCTCGGCAGGGAGCACAGATACGCAGTATTTT CASSSAGSTDTQYF
TRBD2 TRBJ2-3 NA TRBV7-2 TGTGCCAGCAGCTTAGTCTACGGGAGGGCCTATAGCAATACGCAGTATTTT CASSLVYGRAYSNTQYF
NA TRBJ2-2 NA TRBV21-1 TGTGCCAGGCCACTCTACAGGGGGAACACCGGGGAGCTGTTTTTT CARPLYRGNTGELFF
TRBD1 TRBJ2-5 NA TRBV2 TGTGCCACTTCAACAGGGGGCTGGGAGACCCAGTACTTC CATSTGGWETQYF
NA TRBJ1-5 NA TRBV7-2 TGTGCCAGCAGCTTAGACGCCGGGGGTCAGCCCCAGCATTTT CASSLDAGGQPQHF
NA TRBJ2-5 NA TRBV4-1 TGCGCCAGCAGCCAAGTCCCTGGGCCCGTGGCTACCCAGTACTTC CASSQVPGPVATQYF
TRBD1 TRBJ1-1 NA TRBV30 TGTCTCTTATGGCAGGGGGCCTGGACTGAAGCTTTCTTT CLLWQGAWTEAFF
TRBD1 TRBJ2-2 NA TRBV4-1 TGCGCCAGCAGCCAAACCGGACAGGGGACCGGGGAGCTGTTTTTT CASSQTGQGTGELFF
NA TRBJ2-1 NA TRBV27 TGTGCCAGTAGACTCTACAATGAGCAGTTCTTC CASRLYNEQFF
NA TRBJ2-7 NA TRBV19 TGTGCCAGTAGTATTTCCGTGACACGATTCTACGAGCAGTACTTC CASSISVTRFYEQYF
NA TRBJ1-2 NA TRBV27 TGTGCCAGCAGTTTATACAGGCTTAACTATGGCTACACCTTC CASSLYRLNYGYTF
NA TRBJ2-7 NA TRBV6-6 TGTGCCAGCAGTTGGCTTTCCTACGAGCAGTACTTC CASSWLSYEQYF
TRBD2 TRBJ2-1 NA TRBV5-1 TGCGCCAGCAGCTTGGAAAGCGGGAGTCGACTGGATGAGCAGTTCTTC CASSLESGSRLDEQFF